The next 2 T cell receptor beta chains were all read from a single sample in a study of OX40 agonist ivuxolimab in advanced cancers. The library was generated by the immunoSEQ multiplex PCR assay. TCRdb provides this immuneACCESS table in a form limited to in-frame rearrangements. Some clones are lacking; in checked studies, under half of them reflect an unresolved V gene, and why the rest are absent is not known. Across this sample there are under 65,000 clones, with around 85% seen only once. Of the sample, less than 0.85% is held by the ten largest clones. This specimen was CD4+ or CD8+ T cells sorted from blood, taken in a trial of the OX40 agonist ivuxolimab. All receptors derive from an adult with an advanced solid tumor such as melanoma, head and neck, liver or kidney cancer.

This sequence joins TRBV11-1 and TRBJ2-1; 9 bases are shared with TRBD2. Germline CDR1 reads SGHAT; CDR2 reads FQDESV (reference sequence). Germline trimming cut 5 bases from V and 0 bases from J; bases unmatched to any gene: 8. The CDR3 spans 17 residues. CDR3 in DNA: TGTGCCAGCAGCCCCTGGGGTAGCGGGGGCTCCTACAATGAGCAGTTCTTC. This translates into CASSPWGSGGSYNEQFF.

The chain links TRBV27 to TRBJ2-7; 7 nucleotides align to TRBD2. Germline V gene sequence: CDR1 MNHEY, CDR2 SMNVEV (reference sequence). The V segment lost 6 bases and the J segment 3 bases; nucleotides outside the gene matches: 11. This CDR3 contains 15 residues. DNA of the CDR3: TGTGCCAGCAGCACAACGGGAGGTACCGTCTACGAGCAGTACTTC. Translating gives CASSTTGGTVYEQYF.